Below, 11 T cell receptor beta chains from the same sample are listed, as sequenced in a study of synovial regulatory T cells in juvenile arthritis (dated by TCRdb to the mid-2010s). Receptor libraries were prepared by the immunoSEQ multiplex PCR assay. TCRdb re-hosts the immuneACCESS table, in-frame sequences only. Its copies lack some clones; in the studies checked, an unresolved V gene accounts for under half of them, and the cause for the rest is not known. The table for this sample shows roughly 9,900 clones. Together, the top ten hold roughly 0.7% of the sample. The sample was Treg cells from blood. Interpreted using the paper, the cell subset or site label stands for: remaining (HLA-DR-negative) circulating blood Treg cells. The receptors derive from a donor aged 2-30 years with juvenile idiopathic arthritis.

CDR3 residues: CAISPHMGATEAFF. This sequence joins TRBV10-3 and TRBJ1-1. This CDR3 has 14 amino acids. No DNA sequence is on record. The germline V gene has CDR1 ENHRY and CDR2 SYGVKD.

This sequence joins TRBV11-2 and TRBJ1-1. Germline loops: CDR1 SGHAT, CDR2 FQNNGV. CDR3 length: 14 amino acids. The coding DNA is unavailable. CDR3 sequence: CASSLWGEGTEAFF.

This chain links TRBV10-3 with TRBJ1-5. CDR3 length: 13 amino acids. The record lacks a DNA sequence. CDR1 and CDR2 from the germline V gene are ENHRY and SYGVKD. The CDR3 loop reads CAIGTDSNQPQHF.

The rearrangement links TRBV19 to TRBJ1-2; lacking DNA, the TRBD1 call made by TCRdb goes unchecked. The CDR3 extends over 13 amino acids. No DNA accompanies this entry. Germline V gene lookup returns CDR1 LNHDA and CDR2 SQIVND (reference sequence). The CDR3 spells CASSTQGAHGYTF. Filled out from reference TRBV19 and TRBJ1-2, the complete variable domain reads DGGITQSPKYLFRKEGQNVTLSCEQNLNHDAMYWYRQDPGQGLRLIYYSQIVNDFQKGDIAEGYSVSREKKESFPLTVTSAQKNPTAFYLCASSTQGAHGYTFGSGTRLTVV.

V usage is TRBV5-8 and J usage is TRBJ2-7; the D gene TCRdb calls, TRBD1, cannot be checked with no DNA. From germline, CDR1 is SGHTS and CDR2 YDEGEE. The CDR3 totals 16 residues. The DNA is unrecorded. CDR3 residues: CASSQIDRGRSYEQYF.

The chain combines TRBV10-3 with TRBJ1-1. The germline V gene encodes CDR1 ENHRY and CDR2 SYGVKD. This CDR3 comprises 14 residues. No DNA has been recorded. The CDR3 loop is CAISDGGMNTEAFF.

The chain combines TRBV6-5 with TRBJ2-7; TCRdb's D call, TRBD1, is unchecked because there is no DNA. CDR1 is MNHEY and CDR2 is SVGAGI in the germline V gene. CDR3 size: 11 residues. No DNA is recorded. The CDR3: CASSYGGGQYF.

The genes are TRBV7-9 and TRBJ1-1; without DNA, the TCRdb call of TRBD1 cannot be checked. The CDR3 contains 15 residues. No DNA sequence was recorded. Germline V gene lookup returns CDR1 SEHNR and CDR2 FQNEAQ (reference sequence). Here the CDR3 reads CASSLNRVVSTEAFF.

V gene TRBV5-1 combines with J gene TRBJ1-2. Looked up from germline, CDR1 is SGHRS and CDR2 is YFSETQ. The CDR3 sequence is 13 residues long. There is no recorded DNA. This CDR3 is CASSTGPGGGYTF. Combining the CDR3 with reference TRBV5-1 and TRBJ1-2 gives the whole variable domain KAGVTQTPRYLIKTRGQQVTLSCSPISGHRSVSWYQQTPGQGLQFLFEYFSETQRNKGNFPGRFSGRQFSNSRSEMNVSTLELGDSALYLCASSTGPGGGYTFGSGTRLTVV.

The chain combines TRBV6-1 with TRBJ1-5. Germline V gene lookup returns CDR1 MNHNS and CDR2 SASEGT. This CDR3 contains 12 residues. No DNA was logged. The CDR3 spells CASRERFQPQHF.

The V call is TRBV5-4, the J call TRBJ1-2. The CDR3 has 14 amino acids. The nucleotide record is missing. CDR1 and CDR2 from the germline V gene are SGHNT and YYREEE (reference sequence). CDR3 loop: CASSLEVVLYGYTF.